The present TCR beta chain was sequenced within a study of OX40 agonist ivuxolimab in advanced cancers. Some background on the complete study: The costimulatory receptor OX40 (CD134) was targeted by ivuxolimab, a fully human IgG2 agonistic monoclonal antibody. Patients were allowed to have had prior anti-PD-1, anti-PD-L1 or anti-CTLA-4 therapy, and around two fifths of the dose-escalation patients had been treated with checkpoint inhibitors. The dose-escalation cohort was 82.7% male with a mean age of around 64 years, ranging from roughly 20 to 80. Among the approximately 50 dose-escalation patients, approximately 20 had hepatocellular carcinoma, 15 or so melanoma, 9 renal cell carcinoma and 9 head and neck cancer. Partial responses occurred in three dose-escalation patients, of whom one had hepatocellular carcinoma and two had cutaneous melanoma. Peripheral TCRbeta sequencing aimed to test whether ivuxolimab altered TCR sequence diversity and caused clonal T-cell expansion. The paper covers the monotherapy dose-escalation part of the phase I ivuxolimab trial, which included N of about 50 patients. Intravenous ivuxolimab was administered to patients every 2 weeks at six dose levels: 0.01, 0.1, 0.3, 1.5, 3 and 10 mg/kg. Points the paper makes about the study in general: At doses from 0.1 to 3.0 mg/kg, clonal expansion was seen in both CD4+ and CD8+ blood T cells between baseline and week 6. In partial responders in the 0.1-3.0 mg/kg groups, normalized peripheral clonal expansion was found to be among the lowest, especially among CD8+ T cells. Antigen specificity was not determined for the clonally expanded peripheral T cells. Low levels of normalized T-cell clonal expansion were also seen in some patients who did not respond. After ivuxolimab, CD8+ T cells had more expanded clones than CD4+ T cells on average.

Patients with autoimmune disease history or receiving systemic immunosuppression were excluded from the trial. Peripheral blood for TCR sequencing was collected from all dose cohorts at baseline, on cycle 4 day 1, and on cycle 7 day 1. The samples were taken from a phase I, first-in-human, multicenter, open-label dose-escalation trial of ivuxolimab. Adults with locally advanced or metastatic melanoma, renal cell, hepatocellular, or head and neck squamous cell carcinoma were enrolled in the trial. Before TCR sequencing, CD4+ and CD8+ T cells were separately sorted from peripheral blood. Spanning cysteine to phenylalanine, the CDR3 consists of 11 amino acids. The entry retains the CDR3 DNA only, 33 bases that are in frame from base 1. A distance of 8 bases separates the germline ends of V and J, which lose 6 bases and 7 bases respectively. The germline V gene provides CDR1 SGHNT and CDR2 YENEEA. Genomic DNA was extracted from sorted cells for sequencing of the TCRbeta CDR3 region. The immunoSEQ Assay was used for sequencing of TCRbeta CDR3 regions. TCRdb provides this immuneACCESS table in a form limited to in-frame rearrangements. Some clones are lacking; in checked studies, under half of them reflect an unresolved V gene, and why the rest are absent is not known. A total of just under 85,000 clones appear in this sample, roughly 83% of them only once. The top ten clones comprise around 7.5% of the sample.

For this clone: What this receptor recognizes is not known. The record has no base qualities; no much larger clone is one base away.

The rearrangement joined TRBV11-3 to TRBJ2-3; too little of a D gene remains to name it. This specimen consisted of CD4+ or CD8+ T cells sorted from blood, obtained in a trial of the OX40 agonist ivuxolimab. The TCR comes from an adult with an advanced solid tumor such as melanoma, head and neck, liver or kidney cancer. The DNA sequence follows: TGTGCCAGCAGGGGATCAAATACGCAGTATTTT. Its product reads: CASRGSNTQYF.